Here is one T cell receptor (beta chain) with its context. This record comes from a study of blood T cell repertoires in COVID-19. Study overall: Collection of acute and convalescent COVID-19 samples took place in the United States, Italy and Spain. PBMCs, B-cell-depleted T cells, or T cells were the source of the cDNA or gDNA that made up the material.

The germline V gene has CDR1 SGHRS and CDR2 YFSETQ. The J segment lost 8 bases and the V segment lost 3 bases, leaving 4 bases of the junction unmatched. The length of the CDR3 is 14 residues. Original methodology: How many nucleated cells were present was estimated from reference gene primer amplification. Assay used: immunoSEQ multiplex PCR; TCRdb lists only in-frame clones, some missing. V and J calls and clone size are as listed in that table; D and trimming were resolved from the DNA. The sample contains fewer than 250,000 clones, about 85% of which appear only once. The sample was peripheral blood. The chain joins TRBV5-1 to TRBJ1-4, with TRBD1 identical over 10 bases. This receptor was taken from a man aged 25 to 45 with active or convalescent COVID-19. CDR3 DNA sequence: TGCGCCAGCAGCTCGGGACAGGGGTGGGAAAAACTGTTTTTT. Amino acid sequence: CASSSGQGWEKLFF. The full variable domain, completed using reference TRBV5-1 and TRBJ1-4, is KAGVTQTPRYLIKTRGQQVTLSCSPISGHRSVSWYQQTPGQGLQFLFEYFSETQRNKGNFPGRFSGRQFSNSRSEMNVSTLELGDSALYLCASSSGQGWEKLFFGSGTQLSVL.